The 15 T cell receptor beta chains below were found in one sample sequenced in a study of blood T cell repertoires in COVID-19. TCRdb's table, derived via immunoSEQ multiplex PCR, lists solely in-frame clones and lacks some. The table has some 300,000 clones, 85% to 90% seen once. The specimen sequenced was peripheral blood. The receptors were sampled from a man aged 65 to 85 with acute or convalescent COVID-19.

The chain is built from TRBV5-5 and TRBJ1-6; D is unclear. The germline gives CDR1 SGHKS, CDR2 YYEKEE (reference sequence). The germline V and J ends were trimmed by 0 bases and 9 bases, with 7 bases remaining between them. This CDR3 contains 13 residues. The DNA for the CDR3 is TGTGCCAGCAGCTTGGAGATTAGTTCACCCCTCCACTTT. Amino acid sequence: CASSLEISSPLHF.

This clone was seen more than once but under ten times. The chain carries TRBV19 and TRBJ2-7; 7 bases align to TRBD1. Germline V gene data show CDR1 as LNHDA and CDR2 as SQIVND (reference sequence). Germline trimming cut 6 bases from V and 3 bases from J; bases unmatched to any gene: 8. The CDR3 totals 14 residues. CDR3 nucleotides: TGTGCCAGTAGCCGCGCACAGGGGAACTACGAGCAGTACTTC. This sequence encodes CASSRAQGNYEQYF.

This sequence joins TRBV6-5 and TRBJ2-7; D is perhaps TRBD2 (5 bases). In germline, CDR1 is MNHEY, CDR2 SVGAGI. This CDR3 region has 14 residues. The V end lost 5 bases, the J end lost 2 bases, and 13 bases lay between the germline ends. The CDR3 DNA follows: TGTGCCAGCAGTCTCCGGGAAGGGACCTACGAGCAGTACTTC. It codes for CASSLREGTYEQYF.

This clone was counted once. The rearrangement joins TRBV5-6 to TRBJ2-3; 7 bases align to TRBD1. The germline V gene encodes CDR1 SGHDT and CDR2 YYEEEE. V trimming: 0 bases; J trimming: 1 base; junction bases outside the gene matches: 2. CDR3 length: 15 residues. The chain's CDR3 is CASSLVGGGTDTQYF. The CDR3 DNA reads TGTGCCAGCAGCTTGGTAGGGGGCGGCACAGATACGCAGTATTTT.

On this clone: Other DNA variants within this sample encode the same CDR3. The CDR3 nucleotides read TGTGCCAGCAGCCAGTCCGGGACTAGCTCCTACAATGAGCAGTTCTTC. It yields the protein CASSQSGTSSYNEQFF. This rearrangement joins TRBV4-2 to TRBJ2-1; 8 positions agree with TRBD2. The V and J ends lost 3 bases and 0 bases, in that order; junction bases with no gene match: 4. CDR3 length: 16 residues. Germline-derived CDR1 and CDR2 are LGHNA and YNFKEQ.

This chain joins TRBV16 and TRBJ2-7; no reliable D call. The CDR3 totals 14 residues. The ends were cut back, 4 bases at V and 6 bases at J, with 16 bases in the middle. Germline-derived CDR1 and CDR2 are KGHSY and FQNENV. This chain's CDR3 is CASSRQRGSAEQYF. The CDR3 DNA reads as TGTGCCAGCAGCCGCCAGAGAGGTTCGGCCGAGCAGTACTTC.

This clone has a single count. This rearrangement joins TRBV5-4 to TRBJ2-2, with TRBD2 as a possible D gene (6 bases). The V end was cut by 4 bases, the J end by 0 bases, with 13 bases between. CDR3 length: 16 residues. Germline CDR1 reads SGHNT; CDR2 reads YYREEE (reference sequence). CDR3 DNA sequence: TGTGCCAGCAGCCGAGCGGGTGGGTCGAACACCGGGGAGCTGTTTTTT. Protein: CASSRAGGSNTGELFF.

V gene TRBV3-1 (or the pseudogene TRBV3-2) combines with J gene TRBJ2-7; TRBD1 matches 9 bases. The CDR3 loop spans 14 amino acids. J lost 3 bases, V lost 4 bases, and 4 bases had no gene match. The germline gives CDR1 LGHDT, CDR2 YNNKEL (reference sequence). CDR3 nucleotides: TGTGCCAGCAGCCTGTGGACAGGGGTCTACGAGCAGTACTTC. Protein sequence: CASSLWTGVYEQYF.

The rearrangement uses TRBV28 and TRBJ2-7; TRBD2 is a possible D gene (5 bases). The CDR3 is 13 residues long. Deletions cut 4 bases from V and 2 bases from J, with 9 bases between. Germline V lookup: CDR1 MDHEN, CDR2 SYDVKM. The CDR3 bases are TGTGCCAGCAGTTGGTCCGGGGCCTACGAGCAGTACTTC. The encoded protein is CASSWSGAYEQYF.

This clone was counted once. The V and J genes are TRBV7-2 and TRBJ2-1; 9 bases fit TRBD2. This CDR3 is 16 amino acids long. Germline trimming cut 6 bases from V and 6 bases from J; bases unmatched to any gene: 12. Germline V gives CDR1 SGHTA, CDR2 FQGNSA. CDR3 DNA sequence: TGTGCCAGCAGACGATTCGCGGGGGGGCCCCGCAATGAGCAGTTCTTC. It specifies CASRRFAGGPRNEQFF. Looking up the rest from reference TRBV7-2 and TRBJ2-1 gives the full variable domain: GAGVSQSPSNKVTEKGKDVELRCDPISGHTALYWYRQSLGQGLEFLIYFQGNSAPDKSGLPSDRFSAERTGGSVSTLTIQRTQQEDSAVYLCASRRFAGGPRNEQFFGPGTRLTVL.

The chain links TRBV28 to TRBJ1-1, with D tentatively TRBD1 (5 bases). Per germline, CDR1 MDHEN and CDR2 SYDVKM. The V and J ends lost 6 bases and 3 bases respectively, with 17 bases between them. The CDR3 totals 15 residues. CDR3 sequence (DNA): TGTGCCAGCAGGCTAAGGACAAATGTAGACACTGAAGCTTTCTTT. This gives the protein CASRLRTNVDTEAFF.

V usage is TRBV7-2 and J usage is TRBJ2-1; TRBD2 aligns across 8 bases. Per the germline V gene, CDR1 is SGHTA and CDR2 is FQGNSA. Trimming removed 0 bases from V and 5 bases from J; junction bases left unmatched: 6. The CDR3 consists of 16 residues. The CDR3 region has the DNA TGTGCCAGCAGCTTAGCCCGGGAGGGGGATAACAATGAGCAGTTCTTC. It codes for CASSLAREGDNNEQFF.

This clone has a single count. V usage is TRBV28 and J usage is TRBJ1-2; D perhaps matches TRBD1 (5 bases). The V gene lost 11 bases and the J gene lost 8 bases, with 15 bases spanning the gap. The length of the CDR3 is 11 residues. Germline CDR1 reads MDHEN; CDR2 reads SYDVKM. CDR3 DNA sequence: TGTGCCGGGGGGGAGGGCATCGGCTACACCTTC. It is translated as CAGGEGIGYTF.

This clone was seen more than once but under ten times. V usage is TRBV6-2 or TRBV6-3 and J usage is TRBJ2-2; TRBD2 aligns across 14 bases. The trim removed 6 bases at V and 8 bases at J, leaving 5 bases unmatched. Germline V gene sequence: CDR1 MNHEY, CDR2 SVGEGT. CDR3 length: 15 residues. CDR3 DNA: TGTGCCAGCAGCCCGGGACTAGCGGGAGCTGGGGAGCTGTTTTTT. This encodes CASSPGLAGAGELFF.

The chain employs TRBV7-9 and TRBJ2-5; TRBD1 matches at 12 bases. The CDR3 is 15 amino acids. The germline V gene encodes CDR1 SEHNR and CDR2 FQNEAQ (reference sequence). After removal of 5 bases from V and 13 bases from J, the junction contained 14 bases not matched to a gene. Written as DNA, the CDR3 is TGTGCCAGCAGCCTAACGACGGGACAGGGGGCGCTGGCGTACTTC. Amino acid sequence: CASSLTTGQGALAYF.